This T cell receptor beta chain was retrieved from a study of cytomegalovirus exposure and HLA in healthy donors. Findings and caveats of the study: For cytomegalovirus status, the classifier reportedly gave diagnoses with high specificity and sensitivity. Across donors, sequencing depth was assumed by presence/absence analyses to be roughly uniform. Upon later analysis, TCR association rates were observed to vary by HLA locus, being highest for DRB1 and lowest for HLA-C.

A note on this clone: Its antigen is unidentified.

Germline assignment: CDR1 MNHEY and CDR2 SMNVEV (reference sequence). V dropped 5 bases and J dropped 7 bases, with 29 bases sitting between them. The CDR3 is made up of 18 amino acids. At the time of sampling, donors were nominally healthy, though unrecorded immune exposures were likely. The PCR contained 60 Vbeta and 13 Jbeta primers. Data came from immunoSEQ multiplex PCR; TCRdb stores just in-frame clones and leaves some out. The sample lists some 130,000 clones; under 85% were seen once. This chain links TRBV27 with TRBJ1-2; no firm D call. This clonotype was obtained from a male donor in good health and CMV-seropositive. Sequenced sample: PBMCs. The CDR3 DNA is TGTGCCAGCAGTCCCTCGACCGCCTCGGGGTTTAAGCGTGCTGGCTACACCTTC. Encoded protein: CASSPSTASGFKRAGYTF.